This TCR beta chain derives from a study of blood T cell repertoires in COVID-19. In this sample, this clone turned up once. The method was immunoSEQ multiplex PCR; TCRdb's version includes in-frame clones alone and lacks a portion of them. The table includes under 200,000 clones, about 80% detected once. V lost 1 base, J lost 5 bases, and 6 bases stayed unmatched. The germline CDR1 and CDR2 sequences are SGHDN and FVKESK. The CDR3 contains 16 residues. The TCR was taken from an older woman who had recovered from COVID-19. Source material: PBMCs or T cells enriched from blood (not recorded which). The rearrangement joins TRBV14 to TRBJ2-1, with 9 bases lining up with TRBD2. Written as DNA, the CDR3 is TGTGCCAGCAGCCAAGGCCTGACTAGCGGCAACAATGAGCAGTTCTTC. This sequence encodes CASSQGLTSGNNEQFF. Filled out from reference TRBV14 and TRBJ2-1, the complete variable domain reads EAGVTQFPSHSVIEKGQTVTLRCDPISGHDNLYWYRRVMGKEIKFLLHFVKESKQDESGMPNNRFLAERTGGTYSTLKVQPAELEDSGVYFCASSQGLTSGNNEQFFGPGTRLTVL.